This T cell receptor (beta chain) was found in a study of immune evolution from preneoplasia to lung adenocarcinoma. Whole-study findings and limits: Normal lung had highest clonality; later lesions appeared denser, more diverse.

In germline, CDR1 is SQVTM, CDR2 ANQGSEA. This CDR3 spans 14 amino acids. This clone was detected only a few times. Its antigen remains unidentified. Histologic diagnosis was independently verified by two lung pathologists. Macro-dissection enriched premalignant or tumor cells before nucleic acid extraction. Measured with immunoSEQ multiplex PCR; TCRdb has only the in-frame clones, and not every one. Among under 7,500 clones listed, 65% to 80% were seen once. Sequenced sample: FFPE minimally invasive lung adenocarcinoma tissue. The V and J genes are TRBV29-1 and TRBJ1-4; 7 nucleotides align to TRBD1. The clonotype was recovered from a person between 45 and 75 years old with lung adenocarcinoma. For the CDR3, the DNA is TGCACCCGTAGCGACAGGGCTCATAATGAAAAACTGTTTTTT. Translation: CTRSDRAHNEKLFF.